The 5 T cell receptor beta chains given below trace back to one sample, sequenced in a study of T cells in Graves' hyperthyroidism and ophthalmopathy. Amplification yielded TCR beta CDR3 regions, with RNA transcripts as the source. The HTBI set primed first-round TCR CDR3 RT-PCR. TCRdb re-derived calls from the multiplex PCR reads in MiXCR, one entry per CDR3 protein. The repertoire has about 400,000 distinct CDR3 sequences, 14% of them found once; the top ten carry about 19%. Sequencing was performed on blood. These receptors came from a woman in her 30s with Graves' ophthalmopathy.

This clonotype occurred a few times. The V call is TRBV14, the J call TRBJ2-5; D uncertain. The V end was cut by 5 bases, the J end by 12 bases, with 19 bases between. The CDR3 loop spans 13 amino acids. From germline, CDR1 is SGHDN and CDR2 FVKESK. This CDR3 reads CASSSKNIDIEYF. CDR3 DNA sequence: TGTGCCAGCAGCTCTAAGAACATTGACATTGAGTACTTC.

The table lists this clonotype with many counts. The gene calls are TRBV7-6 and TRBJ2-1; D remains unclear. Germline CDR1 reads SGHVS; CDR2 reads FNYEAQ. This CDR3 comprises 13 residues. V lost 0 bases and J lost 5, with 5 bases in between. CDR3 loop: CASSLAGNNEQFF. The CDR3 bases are TGTGCCAGCAGCTTAGCAGGGAACAATGAGCAGTTCTTC.

The V gene is TRBV18, the J gene TRBJ2-2; D may be TRBD1 (6 bases). V lost 3 bases to trimming and J lost 1 base, with 15 bases between them. CDR1 is KGHSH, CDR2 LQKENI, per germline. This CDR3 has 17 residues. CDR3 sequence: CASSPNTGTWNTGELFF. The CDR3 DNA sequence: TGTGCCAGCTCACCCAATACCGGGACATGGAACACCGGGGAGCTGTTTTTT.

This clonotype was detected many times. This chain uses TRBV11-2 with TRBJ2-1; 8 bases map to TRBD2. CDR1 and CDR2 (germline): SGHAT, FQNNGV. J gave up 10 bases and V 4 bases, and 9 bases lay outside the gene matches. This CDR3 has 14 amino acids. The CDR3: CASSYPRGGLEQFF. The DNA of the CDR3 is TGTGCCAGCAGCTACCCTCGGGGGGGACTGGAGCAGTTCTTC.

Ten or more counts support this clonotype. J is TRBJ1-4 and V is TRBV5-6; D gene uncertain. V lost 0 bases and J lost 0, with 9 bases in between. There are 16 residues in the CDR3. CDR1 and CDR2 (germline): SGHDT, YYEEEE. CDR3 region: CASSLVGSATNEKLFF. The CDR3 region has the DNA TGTGCCAGCAGCTTGGTGGGCAGCGCAACTAATGAAAAACTGTTTTTT.